This T cell receptor beta chain was sequenced during a study of shared clonotypes between healthy human individuals (dated by TCRdb to 2018 to 2021). Background on the whole study: The cohort comprised two women and a few men aged 18 to 49 years. For each donor, CD4 naive and CD4 memory were each given three plates, CD8 naive was given two plates, and CD8 memory was given one plate. To estimate repertoire size and how much clonotypes are shared between individuals, the study performed deep sequencing of blood TCR repertoires from about five healthy adults. To increase sequencing depth and limit assay-specific biases, different laboratories used diverse techniques to prepare libraries and sequence TCR repertoires. Between about 0.94 and 8.9 billion PBMCs per donor were obtained by leukapheresis. Beyond this particular receptor, the publication reports: Only blood was sampled, and tissue TCR repertoires likely differ from those in blood. The genetic and exposure-history diversity represented was limited by the small number of donors. Even with the large sequencing depth, rarefaction of the sorted-subset datasets indicated that sequencing was incomplete. Pairwise subsampling led to the expectation that sequencing depth would affect the degree of clonotype sharing among donors. Compared with non-shared clonotypes, clonotypes shared by all four sorted-subset donors had higher generation probabilities. When four donors were compared, the shared fraction of clonotypes was roughly 5% for naive CD4, over 3% for naive CD8, 2.3% for memory CD4, and roughly 0.4% for memory CD8. Larger estimated clonotype richness was generally found for naive subsets than for memory subsets.

With regard to this clone: The antigen it binds to is not known. No quality values exist for individual bases; no much larger clone is one base distant.

The donors were healthy, HIV-negative adults with no recently reported acute infections or vaccinations. Only Caucasian adults living in Nashville, Tennessee, USA were represented among the donors. CD4+ T cells were enriched by magnetic negative selection, after which naive cells were positively selected on CD45RA and the negative fraction was taken as the memory subset. Blood was obtained by leukapheresis, after which PBMCs were separated by Ficoll-Histopaque density gradient centrifugation and cryopreserved in liquid nitrogen vapor phase. Analytical flow cytometry was used to check the purity and quantity of each magnetically sorted T cell population. From each sorted fraction, genomic DNA was isolated and quantified by UV absorbance on a Nanodrop 2000c. TCR CDR3 regions were amplified from genomic DNA by multiplex PCR using the deep immunoSEQ assay. Extracted genomic DNA from each cell subset was spread evenly across all wells of several immunoSEQ 96-well plates, with each plate serving as a replicate. For sorted subsets, each replicate PCR was loaded with around 220 ng genomic DNA, equivalent to about 33,000 T cell genomes. Purified libraries were quantified with a Qubit 3.0 fluorometer, sized on a Bioanalyzer 2100, and re-quantified with the KAPA Library Quantification kit. Every immunoSEQ 96-well plate was sequenced on a separate single-read 150-cycle Illumina NextSeq 550 flow cell. On the authors' methods: Because only junctional sequences without quality scores were contained in the immunoSEQ output, filtering matching that applied to full-length reads could not be performed. To assign V/J genes and CDR3, sequences were annotated using PyIR, a Python wrapper for IgBLAST v1.9, with IMGT germline references. Any read was removed if the V/J assignment was weak (E-value above 1e-6), the CDR3 was missing, or the read contained stop codons, out-of-frame junctions, or ambiguous translated residues. V3J clonotypes were defined by identical inferred V gene, J gene, and CDR3 amino acid sequence. To compute the percentage overlap between repertoires, the number of shared unique clonotypes was divided by the size of the smaller repertoire. RTK rarefaction, the Chao1 estimator, and Recon v2.1 estimates of unobserved clonotypes were used to assess repertoire richness. OLGA was used to compute generation probabilities for all TCRbeta clonotypes that the gDNA method yielded from a few donors. What TCRdb holds here is the immuneACCESS table cut down to in-frame rearrangements. Part of the clones is not present; checked against another copy, under half of the missing clones reflect an unresolved V gene, and the others are unexplained. The D gene and trimming were derived from the DNA, and the V and J assignments and clone size from that table. The sample profile shows around 700,000 clones; less than 80% of them were found once. 1.8% of the sample is in the top ten clones.

Based on the germline V gene, the CDR1 and CDR2 sequences are ENHRY and SYGVKD. Taken from cysteine to phenylalanine, the CDR3 has 15 residues. Only CDR3 DNA remains: 45 bases, in frame from the first base. Clipping removes 0 bases from V and 0 bases from J, with 1 as the unmatched junction base count. This TCR was recovered from a woman in her 30s in good health. The specimen was memory CD4+ T cells sorted from blood. The sample's cell subset or site label, in plain terms: CD45RA-negative fraction. The rearranged segments are TRBV10-3 and TRBJ2-7, and TRBD2 matches 8 of the central bases. CDR3 loop: CAISESSGGSYEQYF. The sequence in DNA is TGTGCCATCAGTGAGTCGAGCGGGGGCTCCTACGAGCAGTACTTC.